A selection of T cell receptor beta chains follows, all from one sample in a study of T cell clusters in autoimmune cytopenias. TCRdb re-called the multiplex PCR reads, yielding one record per CDR3 amino acid sequence without DNA. This table holds 2,500 to 3,500 distinct CDR3 sequences. The specimen was peripheral blood. These receptors originate from a human donor with an autoimmune cytopenia or autoimmune hepatitis (not recorded which). CDR3s include the opening cysteine and the closing phenylalanine or tryptophan. The listing skips clone size in some rows; elsewhere it reads once, few, many or a size class.

clone size	V gene	J gene	CDR3 protein
-	TRBV18	TRBJ2-1	CASSMNVGEGGNEQFF
-	TRBV19	TRBJ2-7	CASSIRFRRTGESDEQYF
large	TRBV6-5	TRBJ2-3	CASSYSPLRTDTQYF
-	TRBV6-2/TRBV6-3	TRBJ2-1	CASSYSIGRATWDEQFF
medium-sized	TRBV19	TRBJ2-7	CASSDRDRYEQYF
medium-sized	TRBV19	TRBJ2-7	CASSRPREDGYEQYF
-	TRBV18	TRBJ1-4	CASSPGTGEDEKLFF
-	TRBV11-2	TRBJ2-5	CASTPRAGQETQYF
medium-sized	TRBV6-5	TRBJ2-7	CASSSASRLTYEQYF
-	TRBV27	TRBJ2-7	CASSSPREPTYEQYF
medium-sized	TRBV27	TRBJ2-7	CASSFQLAGSHEQYF
medium-sized	TRBV6-5	TRBJ2-1	CASRPTGRVGAEQFF
-	TRBV27	TRBJ2-5	CASRGRGTQYF
-	TRBV5-6	TRBJ2-1	CASSLGGTAYNEQFF
-	TRBV27	TRBJ2-5	CASSLGVAGGPGQETQYF
-	TRBV29-1	TRBJ2-5	CSVLRDEETQYF
large	TRBV29-1	TRBJ2-1	CSADKDSDEQFF
medium-sized	TRBV11-1	TRBJ2-7	CASSRGQGYEQYF
-	TRBV5-1	TRBJ2-2	CASSLVVANTGELFF
medium-sized	TRBV6-5	TRBJ1-5	CASSHGEGNQPQHF
-	TRBV10-3	TRBJ2-5	CASRGGLTETQYF
medium-sized	TRBV6-2/TRBV6-3	TRBJ1-1	CASSYPLSGSNTEAFF
medium-sized	TRBV10-3	TRBJ2-2	CAIKDQGINTGELFF
medium-sized	TRBV19	TRBJ2-1	CASTLWGHSYNEQFF
-	TRBV19	TRBJ2-3	CASSTQSTDTQYF
medium-sized	TRBV12-3/TRBV12-4	TRBJ2-7	CASSLGTRPYEQYF
medium-sized	TRBV15	TRBJ2-3	CATSRAGVADTQYF
-	TRBV7-9	TRBJ2-7	CARSRQGVYEQYF
-	TRBV15	TRBJ2-4	CATSRDRTDRGRIQYF
medium-sized	TRBV15	TRBJ2-5	CATSRPGTLKGQETQYF
medium-sized	TRBV12-3/TRBV12-4	TRBJ2-5	CASRLGTSGDQETQYF
medium-sized	TRBV7-6	TRBJ2-1	CASSLAFLAAEQFF
-	TRBV12-3/TRBV12-4	TRBJ2-1	CASRITSGGDNEQFF
medium-sized	TRBV19	TRBJ2-7	CASSGVDQTYEQYF
medium-sized	TRBV5-1	TRBJ2-3	CASSQGTSGSADTQYF
-	TRBV4-3	TRBJ2-3	CASSQRGSDTQYF
-	TRBV19	TRBJ1-2	CASSIYQNFGNYGYTF
-	TRBV30	TRBJ1-1	CAWSWDLGTEAFF
medium-sized	TRBV5-1	TRBJ1-2	CASSSTRPDRVEGYTF
large	TRBV5-6	TRBJ2-3	CASSPGTTDTQYF
medium-sized	TRBV20-1	TRBJ1-2	CSVPPDLSYGYTF
medium-sized	TRBV7-9	TRBJ2-7	CASSLGAGNYEQYF
-	TRBV12-3/TRBV12-4	TRBJ1-2	CASGATVPGGYTF
medium-sized	TRBV27	TRBJ2-1	CASRDRGGLNEQFF
medium-sized	TRBV10-1	TRBJ2-3	CASSPGSTDTQYF